This entry concerns a single T cell receptor (beta chain). Its antigen remains undetermined. No base-level quality is on record; no much larger clone is a single base apart. Whole blood was collected in K2EDTA tubes by collaborating institutions according to the institutions' own protocols. For TCRbeta analysis, collaborators shipped samples as frozen whole blood, isolated PBMCs, or DNA extracted from either of those sample types. The data were obtained in a study of blood T cell repertoires in COVID-19 (dated by TCRdb to between 2020 and 2021). Describing the broader study: Samples covering the acute and convalescent phases of COVID-19 were provided by collaborators in the United States, Italy and Spain. The prospective study material was composed of cDNA or gDNA derived from T cells, B-cell-depleted T cells, or PBMCs. Subjects who had been exposed to COVID-19, were actively infected with it, or had recovered from it provided the deeply sampled blood TCRbeta repertoires that made up the dataset. A freely available public database, intended as a resource for researchers studying the immune response to SARS-CoV-2, is where the repertoires were released. Samples came from the ongoing ImmuneRACE study (first 160 participants) plus 1,254 subjects from 6 global collaborators. Nearly every sample came with metadata listing a de-identified subject ID, COVID-19 status, age in years and sex. Where HLA class I and class II types were available, the types were taken from metadata supplied by the sample provider, not from assay-based typing. Study-wide findings and limitations: Clinical and demographic metadata were provided uncurated, with the amount varying by source and participant.

The immunoSEQ Assay, a bias-controlled multiplex PCR, was used to amplify TCRbeta CDR3 regions from genomic DNA. The authors processed their data as follows. Within the assay, amplification of reference gene primers was used to estimate how many nucleated cells each sample contained. To quantify the absolute abundance of each unique TCRbeta CDR3 rearrangement, sequence reads were collapsed and filtered. Productive Simpson clonality was computed per sample as the square root of Simpson's diversity index over productive rearrangements. Sourced from immuneACCESS, this table was stored by TCRdb with only in-frame sequences that have V and J called. A share of the clones is absent; for the studies checked, an unresolved V gene accounts for under half, and the remainder has no known explanation. V, J and clone size are those of that table, while D and trimming were read from the DNA. The sample contains about 380,000 clones, about 85% of them found a single time. Roughly 3.6% of the sample is taken by the ten largest.

V lost 6 bases and J lost 4 bases, and the count of bases not matched to a germline gene is 3. CDR1 and CDR2, per the germline V gene, are MDHEN and SYDVKM. The CDR3 spans 15 residues, from the cysteine through the phenylalanine. Solely the CDR3 DNA is kept, with 45 bases framed from the first base. Source material: peripheral blood. The clonotype was recovered from a woman aged 18-29 years with acute or convalescent COVID-19. The chain is encoded by TRBV28 joined to TRBJ2-3; 14 of the junction bases match TRBD2. At the DNA level, the sequence is TGTGCCAGCAGGAGGACTAGCGGGAGGCCAGATACGCAGTATTTT. It translates to CASRRTSGRPDTQYF. The CDR3 plus the reference TRBV28 and TRBJ2-3 genes for the other parts give the full variable domain: DVKVTQSSRYLVKRTGEKVFLECVQDMDHENMFWYRQDPGLGLRLIYFSYDVKMKEKGDIPEGYSVSREKKERFSLILESASTNQTSMYLCASRRTSGRPDTQYFGPGTRLTVL.